What follows are 5 T cell receptor beta chains derived from one specimen sequenced in a study of cytomegalovirus exposure and HLA in healthy donors. Primers for the PCR totalled 60 Vbeta and 13 Jbeta. Using immunoSEQ multiplex PCR, the repertoire was profiled, and TCRdb retains in-frame clones only, with some absent. The sample records around 140,000 clones, over 70% being singletons. Sequencing input: PBMCs. These TCRs come from a man in his forties or fifties in good health and CMV-seronegative.

This clone was counted between two and nine times. The chain carries TRBV19 and TRBJ1-1; 10 nucleotides match TRBD1. Germline lookup yields CDR1 LNHDA and CDR2 SQIVND (reference sequence). CDR3 length: 16 amino acids. J was trimmed by 0 bases and V by 6 bases; bases with no gene match: 7. This chain's CDR3 is CASRGRDRGLNTEAFF. DNA of the CDR3: TGTGCCAGTAGGGGGAGGGACAGGGGATTGAACACTGAAGCTTTCTTT.

This clone came up once. The J gene is TRBJ2-1, the V gene TRBV15, with 10 bases that match TRBD1. The trim removed 1 base at V and 7 bases at J, leaving 4 bases unmatched. This CDR3 has 15 residues. CDR1 is LNHNV and CDR2 is YYDKDF in the germline V gene (reference sequence). CDR3 nucleotide sequence: TGTGCCACCAGCAGAGCCGGGACAGGGGATAATGAGCAGTTCTTC. Translation gives CATSRAGTGDNEQFF.

This chain joins TRBV6-1 and TRBJ2-7, with TRBD1 matching over 9 bases. Germline V gene lookup returns CDR1 MNHNS and CDR2 SASEGT. The V and J ends lost 2 bases and 1 base, in that order; junction bases with no gene match: 6. The CDR3 has 16 amino acids. The DNA for the CDR3 is TGTGCCAGCAGTGAACGCCAGGACAGGGGATCCTACGAGCAGTACTTC. Amino acid sequence: CASSERQDRGSYEQYF.

The chain is built from TRBV19 and TRBJ1-1; tentatively, D is TRBD1 (5 bases). Germline loops: CDR1 LNHDA, CDR2 SQIVND (reference sequence). The CDR3 runs 15 residues. V lost 4 bases and J lost 1, with 13 bases in between. CDR3 protein: CASSTLVDRNTEAFF. In DNA form, the CDR3 reads TGTGCCAGTAGTACCCTCGTCGACAGGAACACTGAAGCTTTCTTT.

V usage is TRBV18 and J usage is TRBJ2-3; 14 positions agree with TRBD2. This CDR3 contains 18 residues. From germline, CDR1 is KGHSH and CDR2 LQKENI. The junction had 9 bases not matched to a gene; V was cut back by 3 bases and J by 4 bases. The CDR3 DNA sequence: TGTGCCAGCTCACCCGGGACTAGCGGGGGACGAGGACCAGATACGCAGTATTTT. Amino acid sequence: CASSPGTSGGRGPDTQYF.